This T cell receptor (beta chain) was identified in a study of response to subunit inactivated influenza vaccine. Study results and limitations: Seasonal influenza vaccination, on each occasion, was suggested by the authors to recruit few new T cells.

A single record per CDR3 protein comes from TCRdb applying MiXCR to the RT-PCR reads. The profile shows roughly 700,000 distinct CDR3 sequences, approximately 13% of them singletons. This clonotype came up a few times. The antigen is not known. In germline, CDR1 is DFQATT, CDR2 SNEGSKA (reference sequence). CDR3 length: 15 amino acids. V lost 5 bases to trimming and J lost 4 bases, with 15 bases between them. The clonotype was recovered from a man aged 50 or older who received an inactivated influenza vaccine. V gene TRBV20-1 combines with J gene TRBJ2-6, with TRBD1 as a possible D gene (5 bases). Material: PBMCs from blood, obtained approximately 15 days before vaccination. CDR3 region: CSASQGTGGANVLTF. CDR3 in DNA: TGCAGTGCTTCCCAGGGTACGGGCGGGGCCAACGTCCTGACTTTC.